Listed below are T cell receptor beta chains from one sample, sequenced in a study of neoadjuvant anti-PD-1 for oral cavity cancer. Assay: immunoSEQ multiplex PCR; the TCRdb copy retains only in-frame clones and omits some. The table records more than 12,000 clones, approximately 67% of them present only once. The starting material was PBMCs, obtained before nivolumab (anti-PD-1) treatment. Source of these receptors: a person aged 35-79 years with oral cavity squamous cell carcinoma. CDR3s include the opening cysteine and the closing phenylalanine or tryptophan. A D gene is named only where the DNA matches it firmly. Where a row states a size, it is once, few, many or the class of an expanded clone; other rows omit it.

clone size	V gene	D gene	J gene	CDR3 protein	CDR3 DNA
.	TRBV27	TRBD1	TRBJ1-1	CASSNPGQGNTEAFF	TGTGCCAGCAGCAACCCCGGACAGGGGAACACTGAAGCTTTCTTT
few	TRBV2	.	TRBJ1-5	CASSQDSNQPQHF	TGTGCCAGCAGTCAGGATAGCAATCAGCCCCAGCATTTT
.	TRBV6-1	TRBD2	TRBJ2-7	CASSESGLATYEQYF	TGTGCCAGCAGTGAAAGCGGACTAGCGACCTACGAGCAGTACTTC
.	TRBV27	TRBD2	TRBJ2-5	CASSLWAGGPEETQYF	TGTGCCAGCAGTTTATGGGCGGGGGGCCCTGAAGAGACCCAGTACTTC
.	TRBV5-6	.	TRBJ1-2	CASSPVGISVYGYTF	TGTGCCAGCAGCCCGGTCGGTATTTCGGTCTATGGCTACACCTTC
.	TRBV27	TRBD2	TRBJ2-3	CASSPYTSGGAAVTDTQYF	TGTGCCAGCAGCCCGTACACTAGCGGGGGGGCCGCAGTGACAGATACGCAGTATTTT
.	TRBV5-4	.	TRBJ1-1	CASSLSQGSTEAFF	TGTGCCAGCAGCTTGTCTCAGGGTTCCACTGAAGCTTTCTTT
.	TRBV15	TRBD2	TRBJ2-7	CATSRGTKGYEQYF	TGTGCCACCAGCAGGGGGACTAAGGGCTACGAGCAGTACTTC
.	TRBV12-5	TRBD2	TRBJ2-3	CASGSRTSLIGDTQYF	TGTGCTAGTGGTTCACGGACTAGTTTAATAGGAGATACGCAGTATTTT
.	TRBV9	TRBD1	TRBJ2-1	CASSPDRATYNEQFF	TGTGCCAGCAGCCCGGACAGGGCTACCTACAATGAGCAGTTCTTC
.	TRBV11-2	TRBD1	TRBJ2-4	CASSYSTGLVYF	TGTGCCAGCAGTTATTCGACAGGGTTGGTGTACTTC
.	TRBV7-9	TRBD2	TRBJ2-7	CASGRGNYEQYF	TGTGCCAGCGGGAGGGGTAACTACGAGCAGTACTTC
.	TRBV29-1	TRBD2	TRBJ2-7	CSVGGAGGIYEQYF	TGCAGCGTTGGAGGGGCGGGAGGAATCTACGAGCAGTACTTC
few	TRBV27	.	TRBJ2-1	CASSHRGGGEQFF	TGTGCCAGCAGCCACAGGGGGGGAGGTGAGCAGTTCTTC
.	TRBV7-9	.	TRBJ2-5	CASSLDGGPLSGTQYF	TGTGCCAGCAGCTTAGACGGCGGACCGTTAAGCGGGACCCAGTACTTC
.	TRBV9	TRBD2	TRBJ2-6	CASSVGLAGTSGANVLTF	TGTGCCAGCAGCGTAGGACTAGCGGGGACCTCTGGGGCCAACGTCCTGACTTTC
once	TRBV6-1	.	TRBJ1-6	CASREDSYNSPLHF	TGTGCCAGCAGGGAGGACTCCTATAATTCACCCCTCCACTTT
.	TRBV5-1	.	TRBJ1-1	CASSFRGHDTEAFF	TGCGCCAGCAGCTTCAGGGGACACGACACTGAAGCTTTCTTT
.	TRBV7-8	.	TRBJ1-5	CASSLVGVGPDQPQHF	TGTGCCAGCAGCTTAGTGGGGGTGGGCCCCGATCAGCCCCAGCATTTT
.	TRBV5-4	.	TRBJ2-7	CASSRGTYEQYF	TGTGCCAGCAGCCGCGGAACCTACGAGCAGTACTTC
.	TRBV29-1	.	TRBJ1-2	CSVRDGPGGYTF	TGCAGCGTACGAGACGGTCCGGGGGGCTACACCTTC
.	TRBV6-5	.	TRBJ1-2	CASSLGIYGYTF	TGTGCCAGCAGTCTCGGTATCTATGGCTACACCTTC
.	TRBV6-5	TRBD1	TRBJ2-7	CASSSLIGTASYEQYF	TGTGCCAGCAGTTCACTTATAGGGACAGCCTCCTACGAGCAGTACTTC
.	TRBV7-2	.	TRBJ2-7	CASSLGGGLYEQYF	TGTGCCAGCAGCTTGGGGGGAGGCCTCTACGAGCAGTACTTC
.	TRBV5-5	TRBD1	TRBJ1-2	CASSFPGTGRGYTF	TGTGCCAGCAGCTTCCCCGGGACAGGGAGAGGCTACACCTTC
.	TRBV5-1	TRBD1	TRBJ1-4	CASSPTGGVEKLFF	TGCGCCAGCAGCCCGACAGGGGGAGTGGAAAAACTGTTTTTT
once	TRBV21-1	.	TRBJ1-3	CASSKKRSGNTIYF	TGTGCCAGCAGCAAGAAAAGGTCTGGAAACACCATATATTTT